These T cell receptor beta chains were read from a single sample in a study of patients and donors after allogeneic stem cell transplantation. TCRdb re-called the RT-PCR reads through MiXCR, storing one row per CDR3 protein. This table holds over 400,000 distinct CDR3 sequences, about a sixth found once. Material for sequencing was blood, either unsorted or a sorted T cell fraction (not recorded which). The source of these receptors is a human donor who was either an allogeneic HSCT recipient or a stem cell or donor lymphocyte infusion donor (not recorded which). It is not recorded whose cells these are; they may come from a transplant donor. CDR3s include the opening cysteine and the closing phenylalanine or tryptophan. A D gene is named only where the DNA matches it firmly. For some rows the clone size is stated as once, few or many, or as a class when expanded; others skip it.

>many|.|TRBJ2-5|TRBV4-1
CASSQDGKGRETQYF
TGCGCCAGCAGCCAAGATGGGAAGGGAAGGGAGACCCAGTACTTC
>many|.|TRBJ2-1|TRBV6-1
CASSVRDWSYNEQFF
TGTGCCAGCAGTGTCCGGGACTGGTCCTACAATGAGCAGTTCTTC
>few|TRBD2|TRBJ2-7|TRBV6-1
CASRPNLGTSGPYEQYF
TGTGCCAGCAGACCAAACCTCGGGACTAGCGGACCCTACGAGCAGTACTTC
>few|TRBD1|TRBJ2-5|TRBV24-1
CATSDGGTGLQETQYF
TGTGCCACCAGTGATGGGGGGACAGGGCTCCAAGAGACCCAGTACTTC
>many|TRBD1|TRBJ2-5|TRBV11-1
CASSSTGGQETQYF
TGTGCCAGCAGCTCGACAGGGGGCCAAGAGACCCAGTACTTC
>few|.|TRBJ1-3|TRBV4-3
CASSPRTALDSGNTIYF
TGCGCCAGCAGCCCACGGACAGCGCTGGACTCTGGAAACACCATATATTTT
>few|TRBD2|TRBJ2-1|TRBV9
CASSVSGGNNEQFF
TGTGCCAGCAGCGTGAGCGGGGGAAACAATGAGCAGTTCTTC
>few|.|TRBJ2-5|TRBV25-1
CASSELGRGGGGETQYF
TGTGCCAGCAGTGAATTGGGCAGGGGGGGAGGAGGAGAGACCCAGTACTTC
>few|.|TRBJ2-3|TRBV7-9
CASSTRVRGTDTQYF
TGTGCCAGCAGCACTAGGGTGAGGGGAACCGATACGCAGTATTTT
>.|TRBD2|TRBJ2-2|TRBV24-1
CATGDASGSPGELFF
TGTGCCACCGGAGATGCAAGCGGGAGTCCCGGGGAGCTGTTTTTT
>.|.|TRBJ1-1|TRBV10-3
CATLLHFDTEAFF
TGTGCCACCCTCCTCCACTTCGACACTGAAGCTTTCTTT
>.|.|TRBJ1-1|TRBV5-1
CASSLSLGDTKAFF
TGCGCCAGCAGCTTGAGTCTGGGGGACACTAAAGCTTTCTTT
>.|.|TRBJ1-5|TRBV7-9
CASSPLRGYQPQHF
TGTGCCAGCAGCCCCCTCCGAGGTTATCAGCCCCAGCATTTT
>.|.|TRBJ1-2|TRBV2
CASRAHQRDYGYTF
TGTGCCAGCAGGGCACACCAGAGGGACTATGGCTACACCTTC
>.|.|TRBJ2-5|TRBV20-1
CSAPFQGTQYF
TGCAGTGCGCCTTTCCAGGGGACCCAGTACTTC
>few|.|TRBJ1-5|TRBV20-1
CSARDLRVGGNQPQHF
TGCAGTGCTAGAGATCTCCGGGTAGGAGGAAATCAGCCCCAGCATTTT
>few|.|TRBJ2-3|TRBV4-2
CASSQGGEWRGDTQYF
TGTGCCAGCAGCCAAGGGGGGGAGTGGAGGGGAGATACGCAGTATTTT
>few|TRBD2|TRBJ2-3|TRBV10-3
CAISGREARADTQYF
TGTGCCATCAGTGGGCGGGAGGCCCGGGCAGATACGCAGTATTTT
>few|.|TRBJ2-2|TRBV12-3/TRBV12-4
CASSSQLDSTGELFF
TGTGCCAGCAGTTCCCAGCTTGACAGCACCGGGGAGCTGTTTTTT
>.|TRBD2|TRBJ2-7|TRBV27
CASMAGGAYEQYF
TGTGCCAGCATGGCGGGAGGAGCCTACGAGCAGTACTTC
>.|.|TRBJ1-4|TRBV20-1
CSAYFATNEKLFF
TGCAGTGCCTATTTCGCAACTAATGAAAAACTGTTTTTT
>many|.|TRBJ2-7|TRBV7-2
CASSLDGGNYEQYF
TGTGCCAGCAGCTTAGACGGTGGGAACTACGAGCAGTACTTC
>many|.|TRBJ2-3|TRBV6-5
CASSYGGHTDTQYF
TGTGCCAGCAGTTACGGCGGACACACAGATACGCAGTATTTT
>few|.|TRBJ2-5|TRBV12-3/TRBV12-4
CASSFSGLGEKETQYF
TGTGCCAGCAGTTTTTCGGGGCTGGGGGAGAAAGAGACCCAGTACTTC
>few|TRBD1|TRBJ1-5|TRBV20-1
CSAEPRDRGHNQPQHF
TGCAGTGCTGAACCCCGGGACAGGGGGCATAATCAGCCCCAGCATTTT
>.|.|TRBJ2-6|TRBV12-3/TRBV12-4
CASSFNRPSGANVLTF
TGTGCCAGCAGTTTCAACAGGCCCTCTGGGGCCAACGTCCTGACTTTC
>few|.|TRBJ1-2|TRBV7-2
CASSLERRNGYTF
TGTGCCAGCAGCTTAGAACGGCGGAATGGCTACACCTTC
>many|TRBD1|TRBJ1-5|TRBV15
CATSRDGRGNQPQHF
TGTGCCACCAGCAGAGATGGCAGGGGGAATCAGCCCCAGCATTTT